A selection of T cell receptor beta chains follows, all from one sample in a study of blood T cells in healthy people across ages. TCRdb reprocessed the 5' RACE reads via MiXCR and lists one record per CDR3 protein. The sample contains about 630,000 distinct CDR3 sequences, under 25% of which appear only once. Sequencing used blood. These receptors came from a man aged 65-85 years in good health. Both conserved end residues are part of each CDR3. The order of the fields is D gene, V gene, clone size, J gene, CDR3 DNA, CDR3 protein. The D gene is left open where the match is weak. Not all rows give a size; the values are once, few, many and, for expanded clones, a class.

TRBD1	TRBV27	.	TRBJ2-7	TGTGCCAGCAGTATAACCGGGACAGGGTACTCCTACGAGCAGTACTTC	CASSITGTGYSYEQYF
TRBD1	TRBV6-6	.	TRBJ2-5	TGTGCCAGCAGACACCAGGGGGCAGGAGAGACCCGGTACTTC	CASRHQGAGETRYF
.	TRBV29-1	few	TRBJ1-5	TGCAGCGTTGCGGGGGCCAATCAGCCCCAGCATTTT	CSVAGANQPQHF
TRBD2	TRBV5-1	.	TRBJ2-7	TGCGCCAGCAGCTTGGGGGCTAGCGGGAGCTCCTACGAGCAGTACTTC	CASSLGASGSSYEQYF
TRBD2	TRBV6-5	few	TRBJ2-1	TGTGCCAGCAAGGCGGGAGGGTTCGGCAATGAGCAGTTCTTC	CASKAGGFGNEQFF
TRBD2	TRBV7-9	few	TRBJ2-5	TGTGCCAGCAGCCACCAATTAGCGGGAGGACGTTTTCAAGAGACCCAGTACTTC	CASSHQLAGGRFQETQYF
.	TRBV28	.	TRBJ1-1	TGTGCCACCGGGGGGCTAGGGACTGAAGCTTTCTTT	CATGGLGTEAFF
TRBD1	TRBV6-5	.	TRBJ1-1	TGTGCCAGCAGTTCGGGGACAGGGGATTCGTTCGCTGAAGCTTTCTTT	CASSSGTGDSFAEAFF
.	TRBV14	.	TRBJ1-2	TGTGCCAGCAGCCAAGCTATGTACTATGGCTACACCTTC	CASSQAMYYGYTF
.	TRBV7-2	many	TRBJ1-4	TGTGCCAGCAGTCACCCGGCCGGGTCGGCTGAAAAACTGTTTTTT	CASSHPAGSAEKLFF
.	TRBV20-1	.	TRBJ2-5	TGCAGTGCCAACGGCCAGCGGGAGACCCAGTACTTC	CSANGQRETQYF
.	TRBV7-2	.	TRBJ2-3	TGTGCCAGCAGCCGTGGCTTAGGTGGCGCGGGACCGGATACGCAGTATTTT	CASSRGLGGAGPDTQYF
.	TRBV3-1	.	TRBJ1-1	TGTGCCAGCAGCCAAGATCAGGGGTTTTCTGAAGCTTTCTTT	CASSQDQGFSEAFF
.	TRBV24-1	.	TRBJ2-7	TGTGCCACCAGTGATTTACTCTTCTCCGAGCAGTACTTC	CATSDLLFSEQYF
TRBD2	TRBV7-6	.	TRBJ2-2	TGTGCCAGCAGCTTAGCGACTAGCGGGGCTACCGGGGAGCTGTTTTTT	CASSLATSGATGELFF
TRBD1	TRBV12-3/TRBV12-4	few	TRBJ2-7	TGTGCCAGCAGTCTAAATCCGGGACAGGGAGGTGAGCAGTACTTC	CASSLNPGQGGEQYF